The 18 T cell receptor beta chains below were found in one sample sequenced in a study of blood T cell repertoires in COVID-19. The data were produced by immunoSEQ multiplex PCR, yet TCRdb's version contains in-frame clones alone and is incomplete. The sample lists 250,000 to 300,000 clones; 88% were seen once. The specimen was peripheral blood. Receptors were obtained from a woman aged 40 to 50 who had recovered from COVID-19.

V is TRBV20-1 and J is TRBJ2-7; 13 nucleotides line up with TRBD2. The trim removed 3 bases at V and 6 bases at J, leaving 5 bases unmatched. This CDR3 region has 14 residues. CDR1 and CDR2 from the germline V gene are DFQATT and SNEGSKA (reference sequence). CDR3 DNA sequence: TGCAGTGCTAGTGGGACTAGCGGGACCCGCGAGCAGTACTTC. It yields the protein CSASGTSGTREQYF.

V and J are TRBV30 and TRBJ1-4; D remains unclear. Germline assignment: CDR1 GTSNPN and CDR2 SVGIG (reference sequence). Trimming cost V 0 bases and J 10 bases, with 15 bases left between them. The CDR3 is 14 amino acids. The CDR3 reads CAWSVLTAGGKLFF. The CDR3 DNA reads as TGTGCCTGGAGTGTACTAACGGCAGGAGGAAAACTGTTTTTT. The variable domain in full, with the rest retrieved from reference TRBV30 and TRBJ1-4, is SQTIHQWPATLVQPVGSPLSLECTVEGTSNPNLYWYRQAAGRGLQLLFYSVGIGQISSEVPQNLSASRPQDRQFILSSKKLLLSDSGFYLCAWSVLTAGGKLFFGSGTQLSVL.

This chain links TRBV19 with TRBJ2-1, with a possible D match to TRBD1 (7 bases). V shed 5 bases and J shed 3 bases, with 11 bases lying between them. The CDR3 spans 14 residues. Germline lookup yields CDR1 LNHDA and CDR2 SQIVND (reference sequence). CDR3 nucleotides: TGTGCCAGTAGTCAGGGGGGCGGCTACAATGAGCAGTTCTTC. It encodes CASSQGGGYNEQFF.

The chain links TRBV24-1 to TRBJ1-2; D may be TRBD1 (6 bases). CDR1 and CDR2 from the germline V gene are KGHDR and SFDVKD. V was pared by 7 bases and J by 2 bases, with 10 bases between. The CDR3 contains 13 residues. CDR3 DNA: TGTGCCACCAGGGGGACACCGAACTATGGCTACACCTTC. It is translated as CATRGTPNYGYTF.

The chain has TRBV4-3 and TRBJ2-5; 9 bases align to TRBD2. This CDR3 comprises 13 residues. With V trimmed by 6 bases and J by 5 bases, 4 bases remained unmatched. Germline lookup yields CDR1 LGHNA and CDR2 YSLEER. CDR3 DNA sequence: TGCGCCAGCAGTGGGCTAGCGGGGGAGACCCAGTACTTC. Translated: CASSGLAGETQYF.

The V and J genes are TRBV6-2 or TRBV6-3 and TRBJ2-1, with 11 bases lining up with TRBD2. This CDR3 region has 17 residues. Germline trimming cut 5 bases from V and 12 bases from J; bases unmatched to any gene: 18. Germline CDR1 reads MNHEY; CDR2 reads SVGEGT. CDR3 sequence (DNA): TGTGCCAGCAGTGCCGTTGTAGCGGGAGGGCCCCCATGGGGGCAGTTCTTC. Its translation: CASSAVVAGGPPWGQFF.

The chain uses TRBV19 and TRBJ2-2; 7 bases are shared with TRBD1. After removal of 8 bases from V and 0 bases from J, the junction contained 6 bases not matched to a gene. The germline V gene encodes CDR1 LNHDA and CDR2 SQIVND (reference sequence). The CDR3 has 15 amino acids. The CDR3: CASRSGTANTGELFF. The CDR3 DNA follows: TGTGCCAGTCGCTCCGGGACAGCGAACACCGGGGAGCTGTTTTTT.

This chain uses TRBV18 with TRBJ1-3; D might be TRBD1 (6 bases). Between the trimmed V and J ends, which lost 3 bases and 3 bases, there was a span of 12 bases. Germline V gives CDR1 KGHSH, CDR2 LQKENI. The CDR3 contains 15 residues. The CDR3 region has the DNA TGTGCCAGCTCACCCCAGGACAGCGGTGGAAACACCATATATTTT. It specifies CASSPQDSGGNTIYF. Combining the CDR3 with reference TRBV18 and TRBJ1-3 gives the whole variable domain NAGVMQNPRHLVRRRGQEARLRCSPMKGHSHVYWYRQLPEEGLKFMVYLQKENIIDESGMPKERFSAEFPKEGPSILRIQQVVRGDSAAYFCASSPQDSGGNTIYFGEGSWLTVV.

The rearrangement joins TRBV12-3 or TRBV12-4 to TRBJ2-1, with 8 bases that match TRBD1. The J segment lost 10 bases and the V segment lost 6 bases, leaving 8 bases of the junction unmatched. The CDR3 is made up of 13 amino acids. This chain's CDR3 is CASSGQGRGEQFF. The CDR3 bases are TGTGCCAGCAGCGGACAGGGAAGGGGCGAGCAGTTCTTC.

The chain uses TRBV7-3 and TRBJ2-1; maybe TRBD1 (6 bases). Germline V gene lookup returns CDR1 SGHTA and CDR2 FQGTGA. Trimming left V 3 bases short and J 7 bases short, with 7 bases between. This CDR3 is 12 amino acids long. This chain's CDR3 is CASSFQGNEQFF. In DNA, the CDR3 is TGTGCCAGCAGCTTCCAGGGGAATGAGCAGTTCTTC. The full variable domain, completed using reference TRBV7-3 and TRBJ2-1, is GAGVSQTPSNKVTEKGKYVELRCDPISGHTALYWYRQSLGQGPEFLIYFQGTGAADDSGLPNDRFFAVRPEGSVSTLKIQRTERGDSAVYLCASSFQGNEQFFGPGTRLTVL.

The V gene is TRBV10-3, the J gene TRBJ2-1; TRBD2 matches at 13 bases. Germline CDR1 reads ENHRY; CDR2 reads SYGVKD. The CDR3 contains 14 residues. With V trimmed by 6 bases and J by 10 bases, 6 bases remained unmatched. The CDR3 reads CAISGTSGKAEQFF. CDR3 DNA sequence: TGTGCCATCAGCGGGACTAGCGGGAAAGCGGAGCAGTTCTTC.

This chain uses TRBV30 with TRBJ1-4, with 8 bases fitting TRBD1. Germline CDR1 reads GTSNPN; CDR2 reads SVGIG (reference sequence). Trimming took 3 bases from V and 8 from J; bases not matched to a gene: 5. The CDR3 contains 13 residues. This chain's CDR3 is CAWSQGAGEKLFF. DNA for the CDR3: TGTGCCTGGAGCCAGGGGGCAGGGGAAAAACTGTTTTTT.

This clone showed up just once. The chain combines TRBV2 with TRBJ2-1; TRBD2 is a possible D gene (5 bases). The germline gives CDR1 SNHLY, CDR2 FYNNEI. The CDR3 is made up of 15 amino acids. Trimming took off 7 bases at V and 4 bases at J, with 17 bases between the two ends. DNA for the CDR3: TGTGCCAGCACCCAAGGACTCACGAGTTACAATGAGCAGTTCTTC. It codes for CASTQGLTSYNEQFF.

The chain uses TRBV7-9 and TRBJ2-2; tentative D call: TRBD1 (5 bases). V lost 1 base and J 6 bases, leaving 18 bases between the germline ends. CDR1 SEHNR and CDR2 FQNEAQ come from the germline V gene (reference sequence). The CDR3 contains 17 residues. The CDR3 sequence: CASSLDGVGPPAGELFF. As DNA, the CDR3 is TGTGCCAGCAGCTTAGATGGGGTGGGGCCCCCAGCCGGGGAGCTGTTTTTT.

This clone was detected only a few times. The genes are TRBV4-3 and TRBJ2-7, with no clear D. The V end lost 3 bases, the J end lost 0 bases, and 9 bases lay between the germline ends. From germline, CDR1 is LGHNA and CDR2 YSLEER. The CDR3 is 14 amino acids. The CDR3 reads CASSQGSSSYEQYF. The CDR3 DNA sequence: TGCGCCAGCAGCCAGGGCAGCAGCTCCTACGAGCAGTACTTC.

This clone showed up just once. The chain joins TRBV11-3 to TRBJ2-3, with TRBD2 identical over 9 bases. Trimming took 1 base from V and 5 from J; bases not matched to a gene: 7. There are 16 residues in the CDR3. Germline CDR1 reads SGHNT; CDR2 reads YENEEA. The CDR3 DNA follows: TGTGCCAGCAGCTTAGGCGCGGGAGGGCCGGGAGATACGCAGTATTTT. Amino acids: CASSLGAGGPGDTQYF.

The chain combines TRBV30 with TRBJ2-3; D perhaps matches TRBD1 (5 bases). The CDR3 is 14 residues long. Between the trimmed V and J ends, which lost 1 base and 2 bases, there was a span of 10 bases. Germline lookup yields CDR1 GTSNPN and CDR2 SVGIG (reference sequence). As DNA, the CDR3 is TGTGCCTGGAGTGCAGGGCCGTCCACAGATACGCAGTATTTT. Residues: CAWSAGPSTDTQYF.

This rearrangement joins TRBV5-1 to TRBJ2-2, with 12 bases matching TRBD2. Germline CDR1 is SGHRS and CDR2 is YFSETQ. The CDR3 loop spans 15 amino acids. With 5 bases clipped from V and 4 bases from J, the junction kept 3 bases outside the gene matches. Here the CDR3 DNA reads TGCGCCAGCAGGACTAGCGGGAGTGGCACCGGGGAGCTGTTTTTT. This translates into CASRTSGSGTGELFF.